The TCR beta chain under discussion was sequenced for a study of T-cell memory formation after mild COVID-19. V lost 7 bases and J 4 bases, leaving 18 bases between the germline ends. Germline V gene lookup returns CDR1 MNHEY and CDR2 SMNVEV (reference sequence). This CDR3 spans 15 amino acids. Via MiXCR, TCRdb re-called the 5' RACE reads, giving one row per CDR3 protein. This table holds 110,000 or so distinct CDR3 sequences, 20% to 25% found once. V is TRBV27 and J is TRBJ2-3; D is uncertain. Sequencing used PBMCs or a T cell subset sorted from them (not recorded which). This TCR was sampled from a man aged 18-30 years who had mild COVID-19 (a few samples of this study predate the infection). Cell type and time point are not known. The CDR3 sequence: CASKTFSGRSDTQYF. The CDR3 DNA reads TGTGCCAGCAAGACCTTTTCGGGTCGGTCAGATACGCAGTATTTT.